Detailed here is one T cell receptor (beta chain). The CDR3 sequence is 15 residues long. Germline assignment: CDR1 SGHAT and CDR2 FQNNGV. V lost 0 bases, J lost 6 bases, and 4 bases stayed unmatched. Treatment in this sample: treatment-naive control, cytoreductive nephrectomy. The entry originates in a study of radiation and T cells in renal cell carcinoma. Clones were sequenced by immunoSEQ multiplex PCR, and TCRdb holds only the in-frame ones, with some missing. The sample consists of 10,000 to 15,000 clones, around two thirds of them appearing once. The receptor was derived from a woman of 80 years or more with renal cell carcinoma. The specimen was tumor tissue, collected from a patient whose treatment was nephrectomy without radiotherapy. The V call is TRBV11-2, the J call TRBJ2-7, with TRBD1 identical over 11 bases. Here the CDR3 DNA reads TGTGCCAGCAGCTTAGACCGGGACAGGGGGTTCGAGCAGTACTTC. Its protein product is CASSLDRDRGFEQYF.